This TCR beta chain came from a study of glioma-infiltrating T cells. Using RNA template, CDR3s of TCR alpha and beta were amplified with iRepertoire arm-PCR. For one-step reverse transcription and amplification, 100-400 ng of tissue mRNA or PBMC total RNA was used. One entry per CDR3 protein results from TCRdb running MiXCR on the multiplex PCR reads. The sample has 90,000 to 100,000 distinct CDR3 sequences; about 37% are singletons. This clonotype occurred many times. This CDR3 spans 16 amino acids. V was clipped by 5 bases and J by 3 bases; unmatched bases: 8. Per germline, CDR1 SGHTA and CDR2 FQGNSA.

The chain combines TRBV7-2 with TRBJ2-4; 9 positions match TRBD1. The receptor's source is a human donor with low-grade glioma or glioblastoma, undergoing nonglioma brain surgery, or in good health (not recorded which). What was sequenced was glioma tissue, nonneoplastic brain tissue, or PBMCs (not recorded which). The CDR3 bases are TGTGCCAGCAGCCAACCGGGACAGGGTTACAAAAACATTCAGTACTTC. Protein: CASSQPGQGYKNIQYF.